This T cell receptor (beta chain) derives from a study of Ad26.COV2.S vaccination and SARS-CoV-2 variants. Across the study: Ad26.COV2.S shots went into the muscle once or twice, 56 days apart. Study-level points and caveats: Total T cell responses may have been underestimated by the TCR breadth and depth analyses.

Sample treatment: some 20 received Ad26.COV2.S at low or high dose, single or two shots; several received placebo; per-sample allocation not given. It was on day 63 after the first vaccine or placebo injection that samples were taken. The individual, an adult aged 18-55 years, was a donor in Boston. CDR3 length: 13 amino acids. The germline gives CDR1 GTSNPN, CDR2 SVGIG (reference sequence). V gave up 5 bases and J gave up 6 bases; unmatched junction bases: 7. Note on this clone: The antigen is undetermined.

Some clones are missing from TCRdb's copy, which holds only in-frame ones; the method was immunoSEQ multiplex PCR. The sample holds about 350,000 clones, more than 85% seen once. The sequence was obtained from a person between 18 and 65 years old who received the Ad26.COV2.S COVID-19 vaccine or a placebo. The V and J genes are TRBV30 and TRBJ1-5, with 7 bases lining up with TRBD1. Source: peripheral blood, taken in a trial of Ad26.COV2.S vaccine versus placebo. The CDR3 loop is CAWGHRGGQPQHF. The CDR3 DNA reads as TGTGCCTGGGGGCACAGGGGCGGTCAGCCCCAGCATTTT.